The 17 T cell receptor beta chains presented below share a single source sample, sequenced in a study of cytomegalovirus exposure and HLA in healthy donors. Both 60 Vbeta primers and 13 Jbeta primers went into the PCR. The assay was immunoSEQ multiplex PCR, and TCRdb's table has in-frame clones only and misses some. There are fewer than 200,000 clones in the sample; 80% to 85% occur only once, and 2% to 2.5% lies in the top ten. The sample was PBMCs. The receptors derive from a male donor in good health and CMV-seronegative.

The chain links TRBV5-1 to TRBJ2-7; D gene uncertain. The CDR3 length is 12 residues. The germline V gene has CDR1 SGHRS and CDR2 YFSETQ. Trimming removed 4 bases from V and 3 bases from J, with 8 bases in between. CDR3 amino acids: CASSKEIYEQYF. The CDR3 DNA reads as TGCGCCAGCAGCAAAGAGATCTACGAGCAGTACTTC.

This chain connects TRBV27 to TRBJ2-7, with TRBD1 matching over 8 bases. The trim removed 1 base at V and 3 bases at J, leaving 2 bases unmatched. The CDR3 runs 14 residues. The germline V gene has CDR1 MNHEY and CDR2 SMNVEV (reference sequence). CDR3: CASSLYGQGYEQYF. DNA for the CDR3: TGTGCCAGCAGTTTATACGGACAGGGCTACGAGCAGTACTTC.

V and J are TRBV9 and TRBJ1-4; 11 bases are shared with TRBD1. V shed 4 bases, J shed 0 bases, and the junction held 11 bases outside the gene matches. This CDR3 is built from 19 residues. Germline lookup yields CDR1 SGDLS and CDR2 YYNGEE. The CDR3 reads CASSRSRTGGLSTNEKLFF. CDR3 nucleotides: TGTGCCAGCAGCCGGTCGAGGACAGGGGGCTTGTCAACTAATGAAAAACTGTTTTTT.

The chain couples TRBV6-1 to TRBJ2-7; 12 positions match TRBD2. The V gene's germline CDR1 is MNHNS and CDR2 SASEGT. The CDR3 has 15 residues. V shed 6 bases, J shed 2 bases, and the junction held 5 bases outside the gene matches. CDR3: CASRLAGGPTYEQYF. The CDR3, as DNA: TGTGCCAGCAGACTAGCGGGGGGACCGACCTACGAGCAGTACTTC.

This clone was observed a single time. This chain connects TRBV2 to TRBJ1-1; D is possibly TRBD1 (5 bases). The CDR3 contains 15 residues. V lost 1 base and J 1 base, leaving 10 bases between the germline ends. Germline lookup yields CDR1 SNHLY and CDR2 FYNNEI. CDR3 loop: CASSEVAGRNTEAFF. CDR3 nucleotides: TGTGCCAGCAGTGAAGTGGCAGGGCGGAACACTGAAGCTTTCTTT.

The genes are TRBV6-5 and TRBJ1-1, with D possibly being TRBD1 (6 bases). Deletions cut 7 bases from V and 5 bases from J, with 17 bases between. Germline V gene sequence: CDR1 MNHEY, CDR2 SVGAGI. The CDR3 totals 14 residues. As DNA, the CDR3 is TGTGCCAGCAAAGAAGGGGGGGAGAGGACTGAAGCTTTCTTT. It yields the protein CASKEGGERTEAFF.

The chain carries TRBV4-1 and TRBJ2-3; 8 bases fit TRBD1. V was clipped by 5 bases and J by 0 bases; unmatched bases: 7. This CDR3 spans 16 amino acids. Germline V gene lookup returns CDR1 MGHRA and CDR2 YSYEKL. The CDR3 spells CASSSGTGFSTDTQYF. In DNA form, the CDR3 reads TGCGCCAGCAGCTCAGGGACAGGATTTAGCACAGATACGCAGTATTTT.

V usage is TRBV7-9 and J usage is TRBJ1-2, with 7 bases aligning to TRBD1. The V segment lost 5 bases and the J segment 8 bases; nucleotides outside the gene matches: 11. CDR3 length: 14 amino acids. Looked up from germline, CDR1 is SEHNR and CDR2 is FQNEAQ (reference sequence). The CDR3 DNA reads as TGTGCCAGCAGCCCCCCGAACAGGGGAGACGGCTACACCTTC. As protein: CASSPPNRGDGYTF. Variable domain in full (rest from reference TRBV7-9 and TRBJ1-2): DTGVSQNPRHKITKRGQNVTFRCDPISEHNRLYWYRQTLGQGPEFLTYFQNEAQLEKSRLLSDRFSAERPKGSFSTLEIQRTEQGDSAMYLCASSPPNRGDGYTFGSGTRLTVV.

The chain joins TRBV28 to TRBJ1-5; D ambiguous. The length of the CDR3 is 13 residues. CDR1 is MDHEN, CDR2 SYDVKM, per germline. V was shortened by 3 bases and J by 0 bases, with 3 bases between the two germline ends. The CDR3 nucleotides are TGTGCCAGCAGTTTTAATAGCAATCAGCCCCAGCATTTT. It encodes CASSFNSNQPQHF.

In its sample, this clone was seen once. This chain uses TRBV4-1 with TRBJ2-3; 8 bases map to TRBD2. V was pared by 0 bases and J by 5 bases, with 19 bases of the junction left unmatched. CDR1 is MGHRA and CDR2 is YSYEKL in the germline V gene. The CDR3 covers 20 residues. CDR3 region: CASSQDARTHGSAGGDTQYF. The CDR3 nucleotides read TGCGCCAGCAGCCAAGATGCCCGGACCCATGGGTCTGCGGGGGGAGATACGCAGTATTTT.

The gene calls are TRBV11-2 and TRBJ2-5; the D is unclear. This CDR3 has 13 residues. The germline V gene has CDR1 SGHAT and CDR2 FQNNGV. V lost 0 bases and J lost 7, with 9 bases in between. Written as DNA, the CDR3 is TGTGCCAGCAGCTTAGATCTTCGCGGGACCCAGTACTTC. Amino acids: CASSLDLRGTQYF.

The chain has TRBV10-3 and TRBJ1-4; tentative D call: TRBD1 (6 bases). CDR3 size: 14 residues. The ends were cut back, 10 bases at V and 4 bases at J, with 16 bases in the middle. In germline, CDR1 is ENHRY, CDR2 SYGVKD. The DNA of the CDR3 is TGTGCCACTGCGTGGGGGGGCTATAATGAAAAACTGTTTTTT. It encodes CATAWGGYNEKLFF.

This chain links TRBV5-1 with TRBJ1-4; 7 positions match TRBD1. The CDR3 sequence is 16 residues long. Germline V CDR1 and CDR2: SGHRS, YFSETQ. V lost 4 bases to trimming and J lost 8 bases; unmatched junction nucleotides: 14. The CDR3 DNA follows: TGCGCCAGCAGCCCTAAGGGGACAGTCGAAGGCGAAAAACTGTTTTTT. Translation: CASSPKGTVEGEKLFF.

This chain links TRBV5-4 with TRBJ1-2; 8 nucleotides agree with TRBD1. The V and J ends lost 3 bases and 5 bases, in that order; junction bases with no gene match: 12. The CDR3 totals 16 residues. CDR1 and CDR2 from the germline V gene are SGHNT and YYREEE (reference sequence). Written as DNA, the CDR3 is TGTGCCAGCAGCTCCTCCAGGGGGCTTAATTGGTATGGCTACACCTTC. This translates into CASSSSRGLNWYGYTF.

This clone was recorded a few times. The rearrangement uses TRBV19 and TRBJ1-5, with D unresolved. The germline CDR1 and CDR2 sequences are LNHDA and SQIVND (reference sequence). The CDR3 covers 14 residues. Between the trimmed V and J ends, which lost 6 bases and 4 bases, there was a span of 13 bases. The CDR3 sequence is CASRQSNINQPQHF. The CDR3, as DNA: TGTGCCAGTAGACAGTCCAACATAAATCAGCCCCAGCATTTT.

The V and J genes are TRBV6-5 and TRBJ2-7; D is perhaps TRBD1 (6 bases). Germline CDR1 is MNHEY and CDR2 is SVGAGI. This CDR3 region has 13 residues. Trimming cost V 6 bases and J 2 bases, with 11 bases left between them. The CDR3 DNA reads as TGTGCCAGCAGGGGCACAGGGACCTACGAGCAGTACTTC. It specifies CASRGTGTYEQYF.

The genes are TRBV19 and TRBJ2-3, with D tentatively TRBD2 (7 bases). V was trimmed by 2 bases and J by 1 base, leaving 16 bases between them. The CDR3 has 17 residues. Per germline, CDR1 LNHDA and CDR2 SQIVND (reference sequence). CDR3 loop: CASSIRGGTLRTDTQYF. As DNA, the CDR3 is TGTGCCAGTAGTATAAGGGGGGGGACTCTTCGCACAGATACGCAGTATTTT.